Shown below are 17 T cell receptor beta chains from a single sample sequenced in a study of blood T cell repertoires in COVID-19. Using immunoSEQ multiplex PCR, the repertoire was profiled, and TCRdb retains in-frame clones only, with some absent. The table lists a few hundred thousand clones, 80% to 90% of them singletons. Input material: PBMCs or T cells enriched from blood (not recorded which). The origin of the receptors is a woman aged 40 to 50 with acute COVID-19.

V usage is TRBV6-5 and J usage is TRBJ2-1; D possibly corresponds to TRBD2 (6 bases). The CDR3 extends over 14 amino acids. Trimming pared 6 bases from V and 7 bases from J, leaving 16 bases between. CDR1 and CDR2 from the germline V gene are MNHEY and SVGAGI. The CDR3, as DNA: TGTGCCAGCAGGGGCGCGGGATTAATGAATGAGCAGTTCTTC. It specifies CASRGAGLMNEQFF.

This sequence joins TRBV19 and TRBJ1-1, with D perhaps matching TRBD1 (5 bases). V was pared by 5 bases and J by 4 bases, with 14 bases between. This CDR3 region has 14 residues. Germline lookup yields CDR1 LNHDA and CDR2 SQIVND (reference sequence). CDR3 DNA: TGTGCCAGTAGTCCAGTGGGGGGTCGCACTGAAGCTTTCTTT. This codes for CASSPVGGRTEAFF.

CDR3 sequence: CASSLLVGGTSGPSGPQYF. The CDR3 bases are TGTGCCAGCAGCTTATTAGTCGGCGGGACTAGCGGACCCTCAGGGCCCCAGTACTTC. V usage is TRBV11-2 and J usage is TRBJ2-5, with 11 bases matching TRBD2. Looked up from germline, CDR1 is SGHAT and CDR2 is FQNNGV. J lost 9 bases, V lost 2 bases, and 20 bases had no gene match. The CDR3 is made up of 19 amino acids.

V gene TRBV19 combines with J gene TRBJ1-3; D gene uncertain. Germline-derived CDR1 and CDR2 are LNHDA and SQIVND (reference sequence). V lost 0 bases, J lost 0 bases, and 12 bases lay in between. The CDR3 sequence is 17 residues long. The CDR3 spells CASSIEGSASSGNTIYF. DNA of the CDR3: TGTGCCAGTAGTATAGAGGGCAGTGCCAGCTCTGGAAACACCATATATTTT.

The chain uses TRBV10-3 and TRBJ2-1; D is ambiguous. The CDR3 totals 15 residues. Germline lookup yields CDR1 ENHRY and CDR2 SYGVKD. V dropped 8 bases and J dropped 2 bases, with 16 bases sitting between them. The CDR3: CAIGSFGGAYNEQFF. For the CDR3, the DNA is TGTGCCATCGGCTCTTTTGGCGGAGCCTACAATGAGCAGTTCTTC.

The chain uses TRBV7-2 and TRBJ2-5; TRBD2 matches at 12 bases. The CDR3 length is 17 residues. J was trimmed by 7 bases and V by 0 bases; bases with no gene match: 9. CDR1 is SGHTA, CDR2 FQGNSA, per germline. The CDR3 is CASSLAGTSGRPGTQYF. In DNA form, the CDR3 reads TGTGCCAGCAGCTTAGCCGGTACTAGCGGGAGGCCGGGGACCCAGTACTTC.

This clone has just one count. The CDR3: CASSQDPGANYGYTF. For the CDR3, the DNA is TGCGCCAGCAGCCAAGATCCAGGGGCTAACTATGGCTACACCTTC. V gene TRBV4-3 combines with J gene TRBJ1-2, with D maybe TRBD1 (6 bases). The CDR3 contains 15 residues. In germline, CDR1 is LGHNA, CDR2 YSLEER. Trimming shortened V by 0 bases and J by 0 bases, and 8 bases separated the two germline ends.

V usage is TRBV7-2 and J usage is TRBJ2-5, with D hard to call. This CDR3 is 11 amino acids long. Germline V lookup: CDR1 SGHTA, CDR2 FQGNSA. V was trimmed by 3 bases and J by 5 bases, leaving 4 bases between them. The CDR3 DNA is TGTGCCAGCAGCTTCGGTGAGACCCAGTACTTC. Protein product: CASSFGETQYF.

This rearrangement joins TRBV25-1 to TRBJ2-1; 7 bases align to TRBD2. V dropped 4 bases and J dropped 3; count of bases not matched to a gene: 3. The CDR3 spans 14 residues. Germline values: CDR1 MGHDK, CDR2 SYGVNS. The CDR3 region is CASSAGLGYNEQFF. The CDR3, as DNA: TGTGCCAGCAGTGCTGGACTAGGCTACAATGAGCAGTTCTTC.

On this clone itself: This same CDR3 is encoded by further DNA sequences in the sample. This chain links TRBV6-1 with TRBJ1-1; D is unresolved. V was trimmed by 2 bases and J by 4 bases, leaving 11 bases between them. This CDR3 contains 14 residues. The germline gives CDR1 MNHNS, CDR2 SASEGT. The CDR3 region is CASSESGRATEAFF. The CDR3 DNA sequence: TGTGCCAGCAGTGAAAGTGGGAGGGCCACTGAAGCTTTCTTT.

The table lists this clone with a count of one. The CDR3 region is CASSNWTGNQPQHF. The CDR3 DNA is TGTGCCAGCAGCAATTGGACGGGAAATCAGCCCCAGCATTTT. The chain carries TRBV21-1 and TRBJ1-5. TRBV21-1 is designated a pseudogene. The length of the CDR3 is 14 residues.

This sequence joins TRBV10-3 and TRBJ1-4; tentatively, D is TRBD1 (6 bases). The length of the CDR3 is 15 residues. Looked up from germline, CDR1 is ENHRY and CDR2 is SYGVKD. V lost 4 bases and J 2 bases, leaving 11 bases between the germline ends. The CDR3 spells CAISVQGPTNEKLFF. The CDR3 coding sequence is TGTGCCATCAGTGTGCAGGGGCCGACTAATGAAAAACTGTTTTTT.

V usage is TRBV7-2 and J usage is TRBJ1-1; D might be TRBD1 (6 bases). V was cut by 4 bases and J by 3 bases, with 15 bases left in between. The CDR3 totals 15 residues. Germline CDR1 reads SGHTA; CDR2 reads FQGNSA. DNA for the CDR3: TGTGCCAGCAGCTACGCTCTAGGGGGATACACTGAAGCTTTCTTT. This gives the protein CASSYALGGYTEAFF.

This CDR3 is CASSRTSGETQYF. The CDR3 region has the DNA TGTGCCAGCAGCCGGACTAGCGGAGAGACCCAGTACTTC. V is TRBV3-1 (or the pseudogene TRBV3-2) and J is TRBJ2-5; 10 bases are shared with TRBD2. V shed 4 bases, J shed 4 bases, and the junction held 0 bases outside the gene matches. The V gene's germline CDR1 is LGHDT and CDR2 YNNKEL (reference sequence). This CDR3 is built from 13 residues.

This chain uses TRBV27 with TRBJ2-1; D call uncertain. The CDR3 consists of 13 residues. V gave up 7 bases and J gave up 9 bases, with 16 bases separating them. Germline lookup yields CDR1 MNHEY and CDR2 SMNVEV (reference sequence). This CDR3 reads CASNLKSTGEQFF. In DNA, the CDR3 is TGTGCCAGCAACCTAAAGTCGACGGGTGAGCAGTTCTTC.

The chain carries TRBV5-1 and TRBJ2-3, with TRBD1 identical over 11 bases. Germline values: CDR1 SGHRS, CDR2 YFSETQ. The CDR3 is 16 residues long. Trimming cost V 0 bases and J 7 bases; bases outside gene matches: 7. CDR3 sequence reads: CASSLESGQGANTQYF. The CDR3 DNA reads as TGCGCCAGCAGCTTGGAATCCGGACAGGGGGCAAATACGCAGTATTTT.

The V and J genes are TRBV5-5 and TRBJ2-7; TRBD2 might be the D (5 bases). This CDR3 is built from 15 residues. The ends were cut back, 3 bases at V and 6 bases at J, with 19 bases in the middle. Germline CDR1 is SGHKS and CDR2 is YYEKEE (reference sequence). CDR3 DNA sequence: TGTGCCAGCAGCTCCGGGGTGGCTAGCACCGGCGAGCAGTACTTC. As protein: CASSSGVASTGEQYF.